The 9 T cell receptor beta chains reported below all come from one sample, sequenced in a study of regulatory T cells in long-lasting Graves disease. Time point reported: newly diagnosed GD, antithyroid drugs for less than 3 months. RNA extracted from PBMCs served as the sequencing template. iRepertoire HTBI primers and Arm-PCR of CDR3 regions built TCR beta libraries. A single record per CDR3 protein comes from TCRdb applying MiXCR to the multiplex PCR reads. The sample includes more than 400,000 distinct CDR3 sequences, 16% of them seen just once. These data were also reused for a study on T cells in Graves' hyperthyroidism and ophthalmopathy.

The source was peripheral blood mononuclear cells (PBMCs), collected at new diagnosis, from a patient treated with antithyroid drugs. The receptors come from a man aged 35-49 years with Graves disease.

The chain links TRBV15 to TRBJ2-2, with 9 bases matching TRBD2. Trimming took 0 bases from V and 0 from J; bases not matched to a gene: 11. The CDR3 has 20 amino acids. Germline V gene sequence: CDR1 LNHNV, CDR2 YYDKDF (reference sequence). The CDR3 here is CATSRDVTSGGDSNTGELFF. DNA for the CDR3: TGTGCCACCAGCAGAGATGTGACTAGCGGAGGCGACTCGAACACCGGGGAGCTGTTTTTT.

This clonotype was observed many times. The chain has TRBV30 and TRBJ2-7; TRBD2 matches at 9 bases. The CDR3 runs 16 residues. Germline-derived CDR1 and CDR2 are GTSNPN and SVGIG (reference sequence). The junction had 6 bases not matched to a gene; V was cut back by 0 bases and J by 0 bases. The CDR3 DNA follows: TGTGCCTGGAGTGTACGCGGTAGCGGGAGCTCCTACGAGCAGTACTTC. This sequence encodes CAWSVRGSGSSYEQYF.

This clonotype was seen at least ten times. This chain links TRBV11-2 with TRBJ2-2; no clear D. The germline CDR1 and CDR2 sequences are SGHAT and FQNNGV. The length of the CDR3 is 15 residues. Trimming shortened V by 3 bases and J by 0 bases, and 8 bases separated the two germline ends. CDR3 residues: CASSFPATNTGELFF. The CDR3 nucleotides are TGTGCCAGCAGCTTCCCCGCAACGAACACCGGGGAGCTGTTTTTT.

This clonotype was seen more than once but under ten times. The V call is TRBV4-2, the J call TRBJ1-2; D call uncertain. CDR1 and CDR2 from the germline V gene are LGHNA and YNFKEQ. The CDR3 is made up of 15 amino acids. V was cut by 0 bases and J by 0 bases, with 8 bases left in between. Here the CDR3 DNA reads TGTGCCAGCAGCCAAGATCGGGTAGCTAACTATGGCTACACCTTC. Translated, it gives CASSQDRVANYGYTF.

This clonotype has a count of ten or more. The CDR3 region has the DNA TGTGCCATCAGTGGCCCCGTGAACACTGAAGCTTTCTTT. This sequence encodes CAISGPVNTEAFF. This sequence joins TRBV10-3 and TRBJ1-1, with D hard to call. CDR3 length: 13 amino acids. V dropped 4 bases and J dropped 0 bases, with 6 bases sitting between them. CDR1 is ENHRY and CDR2 is SYGVKD in the germline V gene.

There are many counts of this clonotype. V gene TRBV12-3 or TRBV12-4 combines with J gene TRBJ2-3; tentatively, D is TRBD1 or TRBD2 (5 bases each). There are 14 residues in the CDR3. V shed 5 bases and J shed 2 bases, with 11 bases lying between them. DNA of the CDR3: TGTGCCAGCAGTACCAGGGAGCCCACAGATACGCAGTATTTT. This sequence encodes CASSTREPTDTQYF.

This clonotype was recorded many times. The genes are TRBV5-1 and TRBJ2-3; maybe TRBD1 (6 bases). This CDR3 is built from 18 residues. The germline CDR1 and CDR2 sequences are SGHRS and YFSETQ. V dropped 0 bases and J dropped 5 bases, with 22 bases sitting between them. CDR3 nucleotide sequence: TGCGCCAGCAGCTTGGCAGAGGTCGCGGCAGGGGTGAGAGATACGCAGTATTTT. Translated, it gives CASSLAEVAAGVRDTQYF.

To note about this clonotype: A read error is possible here, since a much larger clone lies one base away. The rearrangement links TRBV7-9 to TRBJ2-1; the match to TRBD2 covers 8 bases. The length of the CDR3 is 15 residues. V shed 5 bases and J 7 bases; nucleotides not matched to a gene: 10. Germline CDR1 SEHNR, CDR2 FQNEAQ (reference sequence). CDR3 sequence reads: CASSRLANPRNEQFF. DNA for the CDR3: TGTGCCAGCAGCCGACTAGCGAACCCGAGGAATGAGCAGTTCTTC.

This clonotype was observed many times. The chain uses TRBV6-1 and TRBJ2-3; D gene ambiguous. This CDR3 is 13 amino acids long. V dropped 7 bases and J dropped 2 bases, with 10 bases sitting between them. CDR1 MNHNS and CDR2 SASEGT come from the germline V gene. CDR3: CASTSSVTDTQYF. The CDR3 DNA is TGTGCCAGCACTTCTAGTGTCACAGATACGCAGTATTTT.